The next 20 T cell receptor beta chains were all read from a single sample in a study of blood T cell repertoires in COVID-19. Data came from immunoSEQ multiplex PCR; TCRdb stores just in-frame clones and leaves some out. This sample has over 150,000 clones, with around 80% found just once. Specimen: PBMCs or T cells enriched from blood (not recorded which). The receptors stem from a man aged 50-59 years who had recovered from COVID-19.

In its sample, this clone was seen once. This chain links TRBV11-2 with TRBJ1-6; 7 nucleotides line up with TRBD1. This CDR3 comprises 15 residues. The germline gives CDR1 SGHAT, CDR2 FQNNGV. V lost 9 bases and J lost 8; bases outside the gene matches: 13. CDR3 sequence reads: CASTLRQGLDSPLHF. The CDR3 DNA follows: TGTGCCAGTACACTAAGACAGGGTTTAGATTCACCCCTCCACTTT. The full variable domain, with the rest looked up from reference TRBV11-2 and TRBJ1-6, is EAGVAQSPRYKIIEKRQSVAFWCNPISGHATLYWYQQILGQGPKLLIQFQNNGVVDDSQLPKDRFSAERLKGVDSTLKIQPAKLEDSAVYLCASTLRQGLDSPLHFGNGTRLTVT.

The rearrangement joins TRBV20-1 to TRBJ1-3; the D is unclear. Per the germline V gene, CDR1 is DFQATT and CDR2 is SNEGSKA (reference sequence). V shed 3 bases and J shed 0 bases, with 9 bases lying between them. This CDR3 is 14 amino acids long. The chain's CDR3 is CSASAGSSGNTIYF. The CDR3 bases are TGCAGTGCTAGTGCGGGAAGCTCTGGAAACACCATATATTTT.

The chain employs TRBV7-9 and TRBJ2-5, with TRBD2 matching 7 bases. The CDR3 covers 13 residues. CDR1 is SEHNR and CDR2 is FQNEAQ in the germline V gene (reference sequence). V trimming: 8 bases; J trimming: 4 bases; junction bases outside the gene matches: 7. CDR3 in DNA: TGTGCCAGCCACCGGGGGGAGGTAGAGACCCAGTACTTC. The encoded protein is CASHRGEVETQYF.

The chain employs TRBV20-1 and TRBJ1-4, with D tentatively TRBD1 (6 bases). Trimming shortened V by 3 bases and J by 3 bases, and 17 bases separated the two germline ends. The length of the CDR3 is 16 residues. Per germline, CDR1 DFQATT and CDR2 SNEGSKA (reference sequence). CDR3 residues: CSASPQGRGSNEKLFF. The CDR3 region has the DNA TGCAGTGCTAGTCCACAGGGCAGGGGTTCTAATGAAAAACTGTTTTTT.

This clone was detected once. The CDR3 is CASSLGGTASTDTQYF. The CDR3 nucleotides read TGCGCCAGCAGCTTAGGAGGGACAGCCAGCACAGATACGCAGTATTTT. The chain carries TRBV5-1 and TRBJ2-3, with a weak D call TRBD1 (7 bases). The V and J ends lost 2 bases and 0 bases respectively, with 13 bases between them. The CDR3 runs 16 residues. Looked up from germline, CDR1 is SGHRS and CDR2 is YFSETQ.

V is TRBV5-4 and J is TRBJ1-2; 11 bases line up with TRBD1. The V and J ends lost 4 bases and 3 bases, in that order; junction bases with no gene match: 5. The CDR3 has 15 amino acids. Per germline, CDR1 SGHNT and CDR2 YYREEE (reference sequence). The chain's CDR3 is CASSQGQGADYGYTF. The CDR3 nucleotides are TGTGCCAGCAGCCAAGGACAGGGGGCTGACTATGGCTACACCTTC. Drawing the rest from reference TRBV5-4 and TRBJ1-2, the complete variable domain is ETGVTQSPTHLIKTRGQQVTLRCSSQSGHNTVSWYQQALGQGPQFIFQYYREEENGRGNFPPRFSGLQFPNYSSELNVNALELDDSALYLCASSQGQGADYGYTFGSGTRLTVV.

The V call is TRBV11-2, the J call TRBJ1-3; possible D gene TRBD1, 5 bases. CDR3 size: 16 residues. The V end lost 6 bases, the J end lost 0 bases, and 15 bases lay between the germline ends. The germline CDR1 and CDR2 sequences are SGHAT and FQNNGV. CDR3 DNA sequence: TGTGCCAGCAGTGCGGGGCGGGTTAACTCTGGAAACACCATATATTTT. Its protein is CASSAGRVNSGNTIYF.

The gene calls are TRBV5-1 and TRBJ1-1; 7 positions match TRBD1. Losses at the gene ends were 0 bases for V and 7 bases for J; bases not matched to a gene: 3. This CDR3 has 13 amino acids. Germline V gene lookup returns CDR1 SGHRS and CDR2 YFSETQ. This chain's CDR3 is CASSLEGAIEAFF. The DNA for the CDR3 is TGCGCCAGCAGCTTGGAGGGGGCTATTGAAGCTTTCTTT.

This chain connects TRBV13 to TRBJ2-5; a weak D match, TRBD2 (6 bases). Germline V gives CDR1 PRHDT, CDR2 FYEKMQ (reference sequence). V lost 4 bases and J 0 bases, leaving 6 bases between the germline ends. The CDR3 is 13 residues long. The chain's CDR3 is CASSWTNQETQYF. In nucleotides, the CDR3 is TGTGCCAGCAGCTGGACTAACCAAGAGACCCAGTACTTC.

V usage is TRBV9 and J usage is TRBJ2-4, with 7 bases fitting TRBD1. V was clipped by 0 bases and J by 5 bases; unmatched bases: 2. The germline V gene encodes CDR1 SGDLS and CDR2 YYNGEE. This CDR3 has 14 residues. The CDR3 DNA reads TGTGCCAGCAGCGTAGCAGGGGGTGAAAACATTCAGTACTTC. Amino acids: CASSVAGGENIQYF.

V is TRBV12-3 or TRBV12-4 and J is TRBJ1-5, with D unclear. This CDR3 has 13 residues. Trimming left V 5 bases short and J 9 bases short, with 14 bases between. The CDR3 nucleotides are TGTGCCAGCAGTCGGGAACGCCCGGGGCCCCAGCATTTT. Its protein is CASSRERPGPQHF.

V usage is TRBV5-4 and J usage is TRBJ1-2; TRBD1 might be the D (5 bases). The germline gives CDR1 SGHNT, CDR2 YYREEE (reference sequence). V lost 0 bases, J lost 6 bases, and 21 bases lay in between. The CDR3 extends over 17 amino acids. The CDR3 nucleotides are TGTGCCAGCAGCTTGGACGGGGGACGCGGCTTGAGGGATGGCTACACCTTC. Translated: CASSLDGGRGLRDGYTF.

With respect to this clone: Within the sample, other DNA sequences also encode this same CDR3. V is TRBV5-8 and J is TRBJ1-1; D may be TRBD1 (5 bases). CDR3 length: 13 amino acids. CDR1 is SGHTS and CDR2 is YDEGEE in the germline V gene. V dropped 4 bases and J dropped 4 bases, with 11 bases sitting between them. CDR3 DNA: TGTGCCAGCAGCCGCCCCGGGGGCACTGAAGCTTTCTTT. It translates to CASSRPGGTEAFF. Using reference TRBV5-8 and TRBJ1-1 for the parts outside the CDR3, the full variable domain is EAGVTQSPTHLIKTRGQQATLRCSPISGHTSVYWYQQALGLGLQFLLWYDEGEERNRGNFPPRFSGRQFPNYSSELNVNALELEDSALYLCASSRPGGTEAFFGQGTRLTVV.

V usage is TRBV10-3 and J usage is TRBJ1-4; D might be TRBD1 (5 bases). This CDR3 is built from 15 residues. Trimming stripped 10 bases from V and 7 bases from J, with 22 bases between. Germline CDR1 reads ENHRY; CDR2 reads SYGVKD. DNA for the CDR3: TGTGCCACCCGCTCGGGGGGAGGGGCGTTTGAAAAACTGTTTTTT. Translating gives CATRSGGGAFEKLFF.

The chain recombines TRBV29-1 with TRBJ2-1, with TRBD1 matching 8 bases. This CDR3 region has 12 residues. V lost 7 bases to trimming and J lost 9 bases; unmatched junction nucleotides: 8. Germline loops: CDR1 SQVTM, CDR2 ANQGSEA. Here the CDR3 DNA reads TGCAGCGCGGGCGGGCAGGGGGCTGAGCAGTTCTTC. Its translation is CSAGGQGAEQFF.

The chain uses TRBV4-3 and TRBJ2-1, with 9 bases fitting TRBD1. CDR1 and CDR2 (germline): LGHNA, YSLEER. CDR3 length equals 17 residues. With 0 bases clipped from V and 5 bases from J, the junction kept 8 bases outside the gene matches. The CDR3 here is CASSQDRQGQGHNEQFF. In DNA form, the CDR3 reads TGCGCCAGCAGCCAAGATAGGCAGGGACAGGGTCACAATGAGCAGTTCTTC.

This rearrangement joins TRBV7-2 to TRBJ1-1, with no clear D. The germline CDR1 and CDR2 sequences are SGHTA and FQGNSA. The CDR3 sequence is 13 residues long. Trimming took off 4 bases at V and 7 bases at J, with 13 bases between the two ends. CDR3 amino acids: CASSSAPASEAFF. The DNA of the CDR3 is TGTGCCAGCAGCTCCGCCCCGGCTAGTGAAGCTTTCTTT. The variable domain in full, with the rest retrieved from reference TRBV7-2 and TRBJ1-1, is GAGVSQSPSNKVTEKGKDVELRCDPISGHTALYWYRQSLGQGLEFLIYFQGNSAPDKSGLPSDRFSAERTGGSVSTLTIQRTQQEDSAVYLCASSSAPASEAFFGQGTRLTVV.

V and J are TRBV30 and TRBJ1-6, with 7 bases matching TRBD1. Germline assignment: CDR1 GTSNPN and CDR2 SVGIG (reference sequence). V gave up 5 bases and J gave up 7 bases; unmatched junction bases: 5. This CDR3 is 13 amino acids long. CDR3 in amino acids: CAWDRAQNSPLHF. As DNA, the CDR3 is TGTGCCTGGGACAGGGCCCAGAATTCACCCCTCCACTTT. Full variable domain (remainder filled in from reference TRBV30 and TRBJ1-6): SQTIHQWPATLVQPVGSPLSLECTVEGTSNPNLYWYRQAAGRGLQLLFYSVGIGQISSEVPQNLSASRPQDRQFILSSKKLLLSDSGFYLCAWDRAQNSPLHFGNGTRLTVT.

The V gene is TRBV30, the J gene TRBJ2-1; 7 nucleotides agree with TRBD2. Germline CDR1 is GTSNPN and CDR2 is SVGIG (reference sequence). The CDR3 runs 14 residues. The V gene end was trimmed by 3 bases and the J gene end by 5 bases; junction bases not matched to a gene: 7. Here the CDR3 DNA reads TGTGCCTGGAGAAAGAGGGGAGGGAACAATGAGCAGTTCTTC. This translates into CAWRKRGGNNEQFF.

J is TRBJ1-1 and V is TRBV10-3; D is ambiguous. Trimming pared 7 bases from V and 1 base from J, leaving 13 bases between. The CDR3 spans 14 residues. The germline gives CDR1 ENHRY, CDR2 SYGVKD. CDR3 in amino acids: CAIKEGSANTEAFF. The CDR3, as DNA: TGTGCCATCAAGGAGGGTTCCGCGAACACTGAAGCTTTCTTT.